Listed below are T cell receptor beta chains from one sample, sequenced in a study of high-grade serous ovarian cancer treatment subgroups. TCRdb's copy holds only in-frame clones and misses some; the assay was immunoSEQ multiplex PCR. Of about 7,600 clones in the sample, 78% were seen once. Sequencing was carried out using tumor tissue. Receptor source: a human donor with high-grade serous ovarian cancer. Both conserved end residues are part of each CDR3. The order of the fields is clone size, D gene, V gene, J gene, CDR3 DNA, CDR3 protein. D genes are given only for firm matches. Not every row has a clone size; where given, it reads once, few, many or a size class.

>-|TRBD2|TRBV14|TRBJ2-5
TGTGCCAGCAGCCCATTTGGGACTAGCGGAACAAAGGGAGAGACCCAGTACTTC
CASSPFGTSGTKGETQYF
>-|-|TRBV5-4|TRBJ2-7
TGTGCCAGCAGCTTGGGACACCTCTCCTACGAGCAGTACTTC
CASSLGHLSYEQYF
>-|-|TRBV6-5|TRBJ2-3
TGTGCCAGCAGTTACTCTGGCAGGGCGAGCACAGATACGCAGTATTTT
CASSYSGRASTDTQYF
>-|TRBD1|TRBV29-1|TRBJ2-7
TGCAGCGCGGGACAGGGGACCTACGAGCAGTACTTC
CSAGQGTYEQYF
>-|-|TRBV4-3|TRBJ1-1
TGCGCCAGCAGCCAACAGGGCTGGACTGAAGCTTTCTTT
CASSQQGWTEAFF
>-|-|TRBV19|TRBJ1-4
TGTGCCAGTAGTTGGGCAGGGTGGACTGAAAAACTGTTTTTT
CASSWAGWTEKLFF
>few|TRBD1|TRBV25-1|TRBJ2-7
TGTGCCAGCAGTCGAACGGGACAGAAGAGGGTGAACGAGCAGTACTTC
CASSRTGQKRVNEQYF
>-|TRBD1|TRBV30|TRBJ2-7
TGTGCCTGGAGTGGACAGGGATCAACCTACGAGCAGTACTTC
CAWSGQGSTYEQYF
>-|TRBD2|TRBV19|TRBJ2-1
TGTGCCAGTAGTATGTCCAGCGGGAGGAGTGGTGAGCAGTTCTTC
CASSMSSGRSGEQFF
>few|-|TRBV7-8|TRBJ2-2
TGTGCCAGCAGCTTAGTGGTCAGGGGGGTTGTAGGGGAGCTGTTTTTT
CASSLVVRGVVGELFF
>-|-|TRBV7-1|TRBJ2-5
TGTGCCAGCAGCTCTTTGATGTCCGCCCCAGAGACCCAGTACTTC
CASSSLMSAPETQYF
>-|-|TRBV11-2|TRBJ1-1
TGTGCCAGCAGCCAATTTTCTGGGTTGAACACTGAAGCTTTCTTT
CASSQFSGLNTEAFF
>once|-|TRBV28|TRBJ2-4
TGTGCCAGCAGCATCGGAACCCAGGGCAAAAACATTCAGTACTTC
CASSIGTQGKNIQYF
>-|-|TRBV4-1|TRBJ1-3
TGCGCCAGCAGCCAAGATAGGGGCAGATACTCTGGAAACACCATATATTTT
CASSQDRGRYSGNTIYF